The 18 T cell receptor beta chains below all came from one sample that was sequenced in a study of cytomegalovirus exposure and HLA in healthy donors (dated by TCRdb to about 2017). Libraries were constructed by the immunoSEQ multiplex PCR assay. A mixture of 60 forward primers for TCR Vbeta segments and 13 reverse primers for TCR Jbeta segments was used in the multiplex PCR. In its TCRdb copy, this immuneACCESS table keeps in-frame sequences only and misses some clones. Where compared with another copy, unresolved V genes explain less than half of these, and the others have no known cause. For this sample the table gives 95,000 to 150,000 clones, of which more than 80% were detected only once. The top ten constitute around 2% of the sample. Sequenced input: PBMCs. These receptors were obtained from a man aged 40-55 years in good health and CMV-seronegative.

The chain uses TRBV10-3 and TRBJ1-2; 7 bases are shared with TRBD1. After removal of 3 bases from V and 4 bases from J, the junction contained 5 bases not matched to a gene. The CDR3 has 14 residues. In germline, CDR1 is ENHRY, CDR2 SYGVKD. The CDR3: CAISEGGSSYGYTF. CDR3 nucleotides: TGTGCCATCAGTGAAGGGGGCTCATCCTATGGCTACACCTTC.

The rearrangement joins TRBV4-3 to TRBJ2-7; 8 bases line up with TRBD2. The CDR3 covers 17 residues. J gave up 6 bases and V 0 bases, and 13 bases lay outside the gene matches. Germline V gene data show CDR1 as LGHNA and CDR2 as YSLEER. Here the CDR3 DNA reads TGCGCCAGCAGCCAAGATAATCTAAGCGGGAGATCTCTCGAGCAGTACTTC. Translated, it gives CASSQDNLSGRSLEQYF.

The V gene is TRBV4-3, the J gene TRBJ2-1; 10 positions match TRBD2. The ends lost 0 bases at V and 9 bases at J; junction bases unmatched: 8. The CDR3 is made up of 16 amino acids. CDR1 and CDR2 (germline): LGHNA, YSLEER. CDR3 sequence (DNA): TGCGCCAGCAGCCAAGACCCTAGCGGGGGCTTAGGTGAGCAGTTCTTC. As protein: CASSQDPSGGLGEQFF.

The chain uses TRBV5-1 and TRBJ2-7; 15 bases line up with TRBD2. Unmatched junction bases numbered 1, after V lost 3 bases and J lost 0 bases. Germline lookup yields CDR1 SGHRS and CDR2 YFSETQ. The CDR3 is 16 residues long. The chain's CDR3 is CASSWGLAGGSYEQYF. CDR3 bases: TGCGCCAGCAGCTGGGGACTAGCGGGGGGCTCCTACGAGCAGTACTTC.

V is TRBV6-1 and J is TRBJ1-2; 7 positions match TRBD1. Trimming took 5 bases from V and 4 from J; bases not matched to a gene: 4. Germline V CDR1 and CDR2: MNHNS, SASEGT. The CDR3 is made up of 13 amino acids. The CDR3 here is CASSSRQGYGYTF. CDR3 sequence (DNA): TGTGCCAGCAGTTCCCGACAGGGCTATGGCTACACCTTC.

This chain joins TRBV5-1 and TRBJ2-7; 7 nucleotides agree with TRBD1. CDR1 SGHRS and CDR2 YFSETQ come from the germline V gene. CDR3 length equals 14 residues. The junction had 2 bases not matched to a gene; V was cut back by 0 bases and J by 2 bases. CDR3 protein: CASSLGGGPYEQYF. The CDR3 region has the DNA TGCGCCAGCAGCTTGGGAGGGGGCCCCTACGAGCAGTACTTC.

The chain carries TRBV7-6 and TRBJ2-1; TRBD2 matches 9 bases. The germline CDR1 and CDR2 sequences are SGHVS and FNYEAQ. The V segment lost 1 base and the J segment 6 bases; nucleotides outside the gene matches: 13. The CDR3 runs to 18 residues. CDR3 sequence reads: CASSLVGRGGRAGNEQFF. DNA of the CDR3: TGTGCCAGCAGCTTAGTAGGGCGGGGCGGGAGGGCGGGCAATGAGCAGTTCTTC. Looking up the rest from reference TRBV7-6 and TRBJ2-1 gives the full variable domain: GAGVSQSPRYKVTKRGQDVALRCDPISGHVSLYWYRQALGQGPEFLTYFNYEAQQDKSGLPNDRFSAERPEGSISTLTIQRTEQRDSAMYRCASSLVGRGGRAGNEQFFGPGTRLTVL.

The chain combines TRBV7-2 with TRBJ2-1; 8 bases map to TRBD2. Trimming took 2 bases from V and 8 from J; bases not matched to a gene: 5. Germline V gives CDR1 SGHTA, CDR2 FQGNSA. CDR3 length: 14 residues. Here the CDR3 reads CASSLQREWDEQFF. As DNA, the CDR3 is TGTGCCAGCAGCTTACAGCGGGAGTGGGATGAGCAGTTCTTC.

This clone was seen a few times. This chain joins TRBV19 and TRBJ1-1, with TRBD1 as a possible D gene (5 bases). This CDR3 is built from 13 residues. Trimming took off 5 bases at V and 0 bases at J, with 7 bases between the two ends. CDR1 LNHDA and CDR2 SQIVND come from the germline V gene (reference sequence). CDR3 loop: CASSPTVNTEAFF. CDR3 DNA sequence: TGTGCCAGTAGTCCGACAGTGAACACTGAAGCTTTCTTT.

The chain employs TRBV19 and TRBJ1-1; no clear D. V was shortened by 4 bases and J by 1 base, with 7 bases between the two germline ends. There are 13 residues in the CDR3. Germline V CDR1 and CDR2: LNHDA, SQIVND (reference sequence). The CDR3 loop is CASSTGGNTEAFF. The DNA of the CDR3 is TGTGCCAGTAGTACCGGTGGGAACACTGAAGCTTTCTTT.

V is TRBV11-2 and J is TRBJ2-1; 8 bases agree with TRBD2. The V gene end was trimmed by 1 base and the J gene end by 9 bases; junction bases not matched to a gene: 8. This CDR3 region has 15 residues. Germline lookup yields CDR1 SGHAT and CDR2 FQNNGV. CDR3 protein: CASSLVGREDREQFF. CDR3 in DNA: TGTGCCAGCAGCTTAGTAGGGCGGGAGGATCGTGAGCAGTTCTTC.

This clone was seen a handful of times. The J gene is TRBJ2-7, the V gene TRBV28, with TRBD1 matching over 8 bases. The CDR3 sequence is 16 residues long. Trimming took 5 bases from V and 4 from J; bases not matched to a gene: 13. Germline V CDR1 and CDR2: MDHEN, SYDVKM. The CDR3 here is CASSGVRTGLKYEQYF. CDR3 nucleotide sequence: TGTGCCAGCAGTGGAGTTAGGACAGGGTTGAAGTACGAGCAGTACTTC. Using reference TRBV28 and TRBJ2-7 for the parts outside the CDR3, the full variable domain is DVKVTQSSRYLVKRTGEKVFLECVQDMDHENMFWYRQDPGLGLRLIYFSYDVKMKEKGDIPEGYSVSREKKERFSLILESASTNQTSMYLCASSGVRTGLKYEQYFGPGTRLTVT.

The chain employs TRBV4-3 and TRBJ2-1, with 12 bases matching TRBD2. The CDR3 is 14 residues long. V lost 4 bases, J lost 9 bases, and 4 bases stayed unmatched. Germline CDR1 and CDR2: LGHNA and YSLEER. CDR3 DNA: TGCGCCAGCAGCCTTAGACTAGCGGGGGTTGAGCAGTTCTTC. Its protein product is CASSLRLAGVEQFF.

The chain employs TRBV18 and TRBJ2-7; tentatively, D is TRBD2 (6 bases). Germline-derived CDR1 and CDR2 are KGHSH and LQKENI. The CDR3 is made up of 13 amino acids. The V gene lost 3 bases and the J gene lost 5 bases, with 11 bases spanning the gap. Here the CDR3 reads CASSPGGGNEQYF. The DNA of the CDR3 is TGTGCCAGCTCACCGGGGGGTGGAAACGAGCAGTACTTC.

This chain joins TRBV28 and TRBJ1-2; D not resolved. The germline CDR1 and CDR2 sequences are MDHEN and SYDVKM. The CDR3 covers 14 residues. The V end lost 3 bases, the J end lost 2 bases, and 10 bases lay between the germline ends. The CDR3 region has the DNA TGTGCCAGCAGTTTGGGAGCCCGAAACTATGGCTACACCTTC. Protein sequence: CASSLGARNYGYTF.

The V call is TRBV2, the J call TRBJ1-1; D gene ambiguous. CDR3 size: 10 residues. V gave up 6 bases and J gave up 7 bases, with 6 bases separating them. Germline V CDR1 and CDR2: SNHLY, FYNNEI. CDR3 in amino acids: CASRFYEAFF. CDR3 coding DNA: TGTGCCAGCAGATTCTATGAAGCTTTCTTT.

In its sample, this clone was seen a few times. The chain is built from TRBV27 and TRBJ1-2; TRBD1 aligns across 7 bases. Trimming cost V 5 bases and J 2 bases; bases outside gene matches: 5. This CDR3 spans 14 amino acids. CDR1 is MNHEY, CDR2 SMNVEV, per germline (reference sequence). The CDR3 sequence: CASSRNRGNYGYTF. CDR3 nucleotides: TGTGCCAGCAGTAGAAACAGGGGAAACTATGGCTACACCTTC.

This clone has only one observation. The V call is TRBV7-2, the J call TRBJ2-7, with 7 bases matching TRBD2. The CDR3 contains 15 residues. CDR1 SGHTA and CDR2 FQGNSA come from the germline V gene. With V trimmed by 6 bases and J by 2 bases, 10 bases remained unmatched. For the CDR3, the DNA is TGTGCCAGCAGTCCCCTGTCTAGCGGTACCTACGAGCAGTACTTC. Translated: CASSPLSSGTYEQYF.